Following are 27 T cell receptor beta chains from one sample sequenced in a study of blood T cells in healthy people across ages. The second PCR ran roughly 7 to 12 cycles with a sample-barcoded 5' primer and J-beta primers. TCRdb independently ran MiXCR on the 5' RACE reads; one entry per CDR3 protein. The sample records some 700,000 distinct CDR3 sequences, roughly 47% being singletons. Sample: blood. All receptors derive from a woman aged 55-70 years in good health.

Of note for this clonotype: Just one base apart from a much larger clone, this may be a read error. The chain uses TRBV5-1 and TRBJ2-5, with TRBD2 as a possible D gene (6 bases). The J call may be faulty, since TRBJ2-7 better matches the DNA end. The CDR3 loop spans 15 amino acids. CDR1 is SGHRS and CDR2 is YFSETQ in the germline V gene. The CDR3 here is CASSFSRGLISEQYF. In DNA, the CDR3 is TGCGCCAGCAGCTTTAGCCGGGGGTTGATCTCCGAGCAGTACTTC.

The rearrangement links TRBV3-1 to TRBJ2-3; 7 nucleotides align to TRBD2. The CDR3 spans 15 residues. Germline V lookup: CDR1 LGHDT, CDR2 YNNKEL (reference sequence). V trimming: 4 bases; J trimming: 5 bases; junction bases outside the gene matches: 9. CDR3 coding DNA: TGTGCCAGCAGCCCCTTCGAGGGAGGGGTAGATACGCAGTATTTT. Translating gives CASSPFEGGVDTQYF.

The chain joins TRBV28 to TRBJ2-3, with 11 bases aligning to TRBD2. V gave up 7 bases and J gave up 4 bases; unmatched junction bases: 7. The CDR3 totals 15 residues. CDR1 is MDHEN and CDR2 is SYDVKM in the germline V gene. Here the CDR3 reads CASIPSGRLSDTQYF. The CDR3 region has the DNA TGTGCCAGCATCCCTAGCGGGAGGCTCTCAGATACGCAGTATTTT.

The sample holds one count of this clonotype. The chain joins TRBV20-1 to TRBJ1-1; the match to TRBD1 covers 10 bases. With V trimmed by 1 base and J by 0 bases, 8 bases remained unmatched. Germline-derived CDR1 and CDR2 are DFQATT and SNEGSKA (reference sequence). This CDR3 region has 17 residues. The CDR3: CSARVNDRGRLNTEAFF. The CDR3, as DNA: TGCAGTGCTAGAGTCAACGACAGGGGGCGGTTGAACACTGAAGCTTTCTTT.

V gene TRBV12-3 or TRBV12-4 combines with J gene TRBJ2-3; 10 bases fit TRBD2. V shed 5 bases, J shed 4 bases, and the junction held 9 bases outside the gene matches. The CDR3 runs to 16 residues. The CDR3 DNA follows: TGTGCCAGCAGTCCCGGACTAGCGGAGAGAGCAGATACGCAGTATTTT. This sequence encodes CASSPGLAERADTQYF.

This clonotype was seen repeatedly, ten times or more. The CDR3 DNA is TGTGCCAGCAGCGTGGCGGGGCTCACAGATACGCAGTATTTT. Translated: CASSVAGLTDTQYF. This chain joins TRBV9 and TRBJ2-3; D is perhaps TRBD2 (6 bases). The ends were cut back, 2 bases at V and 2 bases at J, with 9 bases in the middle. This CDR3 contains 14 residues. Germline V gives CDR1 SGDLS, CDR2 YYNGEE.

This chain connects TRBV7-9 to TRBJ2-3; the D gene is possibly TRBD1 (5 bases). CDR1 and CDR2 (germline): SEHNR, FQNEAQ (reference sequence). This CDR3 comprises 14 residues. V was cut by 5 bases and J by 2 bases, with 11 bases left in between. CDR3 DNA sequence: TGTGCCAGCAGCGCGGACATTTCCACAGATACGCAGTATTTT. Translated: CASSADISTDTQYF.

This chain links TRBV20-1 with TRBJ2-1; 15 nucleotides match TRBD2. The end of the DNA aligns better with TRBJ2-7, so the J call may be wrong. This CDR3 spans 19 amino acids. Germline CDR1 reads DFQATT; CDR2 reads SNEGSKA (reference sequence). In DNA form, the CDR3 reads TGCAGTGCCAAGATCTACGGGACTAGCGGGGGGTACCCCTACAATGAGCAGTACTTC. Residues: CSAKIYGTSGGYPYNEQYF.

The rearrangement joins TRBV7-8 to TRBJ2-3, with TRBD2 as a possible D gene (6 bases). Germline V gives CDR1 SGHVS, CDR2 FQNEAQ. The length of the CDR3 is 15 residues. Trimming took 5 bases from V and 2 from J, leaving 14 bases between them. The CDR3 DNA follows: TGTGCCAGCAGCGCACCGGGACTCACCACAGATACGCAGTATTTT. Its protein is CASSAPGLTTDTQYF. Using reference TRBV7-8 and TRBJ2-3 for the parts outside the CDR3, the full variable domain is GAGVSQSPRYKVAKRGQDVALRCDPISGHVSLFWYQQALGQGPEFLTYFQNEAQLDKSGLPSDRFFAERPEGSVSTLKIQRTQQEDSAVYLCASSAPGLTTDTQYFGPGTRLTVL.

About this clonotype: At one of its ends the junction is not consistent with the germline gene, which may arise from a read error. CDR3 nucleotide sequence: TGCAGTGCTCGCCAACTGGATGAGCGGTACTTC. It encodes CSARQLDERYF. The rearrangement uses TRBV20-1 and TRBJ2-7, with unresolved D. Per germline, CDR1 DFQATT and CDR2 SNEGSKA (reference sequence). This CDR3 has 11 residues.

The chain's CDR3 is CASSLRGQGYNSPLHF. CDR3 bases: TGTGCCAGCAGCTTAAGGGGACAGGGGTATAATTCACCCCTCCACTTT. The rearrangement links TRBV7-9 to TRBJ1-6; 10 nucleotides agree with TRBD1. Germline CDR1 and CDR2: SEHNR and FQNEAQ (reference sequence). The length of the CDR3 is 16 residues. V shed 2 bases, J shed 4 bases, and the junction held 2 bases outside the gene matches.

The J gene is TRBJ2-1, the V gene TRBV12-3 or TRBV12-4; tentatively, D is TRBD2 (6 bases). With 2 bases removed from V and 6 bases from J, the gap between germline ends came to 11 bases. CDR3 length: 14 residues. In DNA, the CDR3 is TGTGCCAGCAGTTTAAGACTAGAAGGCAATGAGCAGTTCTTC. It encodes CASSLRLEGNEQFF.

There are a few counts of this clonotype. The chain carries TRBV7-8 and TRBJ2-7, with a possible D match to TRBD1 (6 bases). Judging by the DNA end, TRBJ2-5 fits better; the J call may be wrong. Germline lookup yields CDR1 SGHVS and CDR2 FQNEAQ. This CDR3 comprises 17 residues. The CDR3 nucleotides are TGTGCCAGCAGCTTAAGTATGGGCGGACAGCAGAGAGAGACCCAGTACTTC. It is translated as CASSLSMGGQQRETQYF.

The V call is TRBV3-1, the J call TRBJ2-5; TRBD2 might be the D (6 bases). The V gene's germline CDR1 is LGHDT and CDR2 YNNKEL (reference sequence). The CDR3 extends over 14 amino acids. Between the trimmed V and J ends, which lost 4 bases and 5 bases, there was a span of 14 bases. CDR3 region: CASSRNSGPETQYF. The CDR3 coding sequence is TGTGCCAGCAGCCGTAATAGCGGCCCCGAGACCCAGTACTTC.

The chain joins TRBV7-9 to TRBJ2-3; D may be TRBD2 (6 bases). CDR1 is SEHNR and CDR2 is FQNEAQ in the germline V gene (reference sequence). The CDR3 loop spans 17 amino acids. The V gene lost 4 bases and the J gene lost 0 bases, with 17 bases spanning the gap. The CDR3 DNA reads TGTGCCAGCAGCTCCTCACCTTTTGCGGGGAGCACAGATACGCAGTATTTT. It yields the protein CASSSSPFAGSTDTQYF.

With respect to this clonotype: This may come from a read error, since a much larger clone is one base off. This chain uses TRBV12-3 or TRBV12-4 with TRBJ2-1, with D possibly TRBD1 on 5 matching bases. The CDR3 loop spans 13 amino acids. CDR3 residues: CVSSLGAPNEQFF. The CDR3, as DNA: TGTGTCAGCAGTTTAGGGGCCCCCAATGAGCAGTTCTTC.

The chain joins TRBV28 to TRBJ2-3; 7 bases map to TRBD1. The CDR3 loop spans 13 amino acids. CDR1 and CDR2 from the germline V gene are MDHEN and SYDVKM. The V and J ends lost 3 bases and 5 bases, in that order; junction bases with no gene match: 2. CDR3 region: CASSLQGEDTQYF. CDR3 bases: TGTGCCAGCAGTTTGCAGGGGGAAGATACGCAGTATTTT.

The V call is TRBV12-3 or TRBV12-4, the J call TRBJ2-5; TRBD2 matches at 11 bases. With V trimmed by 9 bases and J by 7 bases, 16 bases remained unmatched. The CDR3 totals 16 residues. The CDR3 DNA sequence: TGTGCCAGTTGTCGGGCTAGCGGGGGGCTACCCGGGACCCAGTACTTC. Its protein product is CASCRASGGLPGTQYF.

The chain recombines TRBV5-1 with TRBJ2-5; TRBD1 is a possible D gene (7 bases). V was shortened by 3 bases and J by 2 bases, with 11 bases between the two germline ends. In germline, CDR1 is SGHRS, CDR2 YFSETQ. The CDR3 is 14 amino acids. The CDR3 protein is CASSSTGRQETQYF. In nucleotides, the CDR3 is TGCGCCAGCAGCTCGACAGGGAGGCAAGAGACCCAGTACTTC. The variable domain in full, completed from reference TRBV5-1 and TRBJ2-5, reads KAGVTQTPRYLIKTRGQQVTLSCSPISGHRSVSWYQQTPGQGLQFLFEYFSETQRNKGNFPGRFSGRQFSNSRSEMNVSTLELGDSALYLCASSSTGRQETQYFGPGTRLLVL.

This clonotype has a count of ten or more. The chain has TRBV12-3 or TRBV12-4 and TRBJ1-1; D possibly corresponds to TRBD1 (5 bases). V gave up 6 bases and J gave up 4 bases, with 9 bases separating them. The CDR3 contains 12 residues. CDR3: CASSLRGTEAFF. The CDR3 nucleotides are TGTGCCAGCAGCCTAAGGGGCACTGAAGCTTTCTTT.

The CDR3 region is CASSLVAGSSTDTQYF. The CDR3 DNA is TGTGCCAGCAGCCTTGTAGCGGGATCTAGCACAGATACGCAGTATTTT. The V and J genes are TRBV4-2 and TRBJ2-3; 8 bases match TRBD2. The CDR3 extends over 16 amino acids. Per germline, CDR1 LGHNA and CDR2 YNFKEQ. Trimming at V came to 4 bases and at J to 0 bases, leaving 6 bases not matched to a gene.

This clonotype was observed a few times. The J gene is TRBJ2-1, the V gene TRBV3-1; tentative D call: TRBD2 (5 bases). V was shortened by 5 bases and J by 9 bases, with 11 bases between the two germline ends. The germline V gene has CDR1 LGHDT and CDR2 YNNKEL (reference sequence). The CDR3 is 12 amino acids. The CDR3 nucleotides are TGTGCCAGCAGCTCCCGTGGGAGTGAGCAGTTCTTC. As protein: CASSSRGSEQFF.

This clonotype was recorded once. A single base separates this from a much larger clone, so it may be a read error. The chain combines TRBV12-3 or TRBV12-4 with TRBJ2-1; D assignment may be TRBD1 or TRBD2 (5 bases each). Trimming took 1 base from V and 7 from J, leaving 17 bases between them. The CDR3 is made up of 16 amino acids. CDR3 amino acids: CASSLGGRALGNEQFF. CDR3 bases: TGTGCCAGCAGTTTAGGGGGACGAGCGTTGGGGAATGAGCAGTTCTTC.

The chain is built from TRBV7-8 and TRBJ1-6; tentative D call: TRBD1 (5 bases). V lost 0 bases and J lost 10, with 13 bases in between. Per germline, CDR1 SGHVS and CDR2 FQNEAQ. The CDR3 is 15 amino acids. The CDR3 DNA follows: TGTGCCAGCAGCTTAGCGGGGCCCGAGGAGTCACCCCTCCACTTT. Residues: CASSLAGPEESPLHF. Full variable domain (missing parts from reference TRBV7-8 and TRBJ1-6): GAGVSQSPRYKVAKRGQDVALRCDPISGHVSLFWYQQALGQGPEFLTYFQNEAQLDKSGLPSDRFFAERPEGSVSTLKIQRTQQEDSAVYLCASSLAGPEESPLHFGNGTRLTVT.

Here the CDR3 DNA reads TGTGCCGGTGGACTAGCCGATGAGACCCAGTACTTC. Its protein is CAGGLADETQYF. V gene TRBV6-1 combines with J gene TRBJ2-7, with TRBD2 matching 8 bases. The J call may be incorrect, as the DNA end agrees better with TRBJ2-5. CDR3 length: 12 amino acids. The germline V gene encodes CDR1 MNHNS and CDR2 SASEGT.

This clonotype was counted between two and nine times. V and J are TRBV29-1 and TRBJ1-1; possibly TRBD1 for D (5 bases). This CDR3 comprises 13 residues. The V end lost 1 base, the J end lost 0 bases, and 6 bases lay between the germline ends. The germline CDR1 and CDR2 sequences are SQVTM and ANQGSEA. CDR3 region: CSVEGQLNTEAFF. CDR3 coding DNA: TGCAGCGTTGAAGGACAGTTGAACACTGAAGCTTTCTTT.

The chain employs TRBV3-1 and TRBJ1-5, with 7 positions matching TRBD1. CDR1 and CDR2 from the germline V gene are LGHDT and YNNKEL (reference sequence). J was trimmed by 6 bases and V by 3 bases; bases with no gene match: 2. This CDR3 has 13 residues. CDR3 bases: TGTGCCAGCAGCCAGGAGGGGGCTCAGCCCCAGCATTTT. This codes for CASSQEGAQPQHF.